What follows are 16 T cell receptor beta chains derived from one specimen sequenced in a study of identical twins. TCRdb processed the 5' RACE reads anew with MiXCR; each CDR3 protein has one entry. The table includes about 240,000 distinct CDR3 sequences, roughly 12% detected once. This sample was shared with a second study, whose subject was yellow fever vaccine responses in identical twins.

Source material: memory (CD45RO+) T cells sorted from blood. All receptors derive from a woman younger than 30 in good health.

CDR3 bases: TGCGCCAGCAGCTTTGACCCTGCTAGCGGCGAGCAGTACTTC. Residues: CASSFDPASGEQYF. The rearrangement joins TRBV5-1 to TRBJ2-7; TRBD2 agrees at 7 bases. J lost 6 bases, V lost 2 bases, and 8 bases had no gene match. This CDR3 is built from 14 residues. The germline V gene encodes CDR1 SGHRS and CDR2 YFSETQ.

The chain recombines TRBV6-1 with TRBJ1-1; D unresolved. V dropped 8 bases and J dropped 5 bases, with 15 bases sitting between them. Per germline, CDR1 MNHNS and CDR2 SASEGT. This CDR3 has 13 residues. CDR3 nucleotides: TGTGCCAGCTCTACGGGAGTTAGGACTGAAGCTTTCTTT. Encoded protein: CASSTGVRTEAFF.

This clonotype has a handful of counts. The chain has TRBV7-9 and TRBJ1-4; 7 nucleotides align to TRBD1. Trimming cost V 5 bases and J 5 bases; bases outside gene matches: 8. The CDR3 extends over 15 amino acids. Germline V CDR1 and CDR2: SEHNR, FQNEAQ (reference sequence). In DNA, the CDR3 is TGTGCCAGCAGCGCCCAACAGGGACAGAATGAAAAACTGTTTTTT. Protein: CASSAQQGQNEKLFF. Full variable domain (remainder filled in from reference TRBV7-9 and TRBJ1-4): DTGVSQNPRHKITKRGQNVTFRCDPISEHNRLYWYRQTLGQGPEFLTYFQNEAQLEKSRLLSDRFSAERPKGSFSTLEIQRTEQGDSAMYLCASSAQQGQNEKLFFGSGTQLSVL.

This clonotype was observed a handful of times. The CDR3 protein is CASSKEAGQGKSEQFF. In nucleotides, the CDR3 is TGTGCCAGCAGCAAAGAGGCGGGACAGGGGAAGAGTGAGCAGTTCTTC. V and J are TRBV21-1 and TRBJ2-1; the table's D gene call, TRBD1, was not cross checked with the DNA. TRBV21-1 is a listed pseudogene. This CDR3 has 16 amino acids.

This clonotype was seen a handful of times. The chain employs TRBV6-5 and TRBJ2-7; 8 bases fit TRBD1. Per the germline V gene, CDR1 is MNHEY and CDR2 is SVGAGI. This CDR3 is 16 amino acids long. With V trimmed by 2 bases and J by 2 bases, 8 bases remained unmatched. CDR3 nucleotides: TGTGCCAGCAGTTACAGGGTCGGACAGGGTGCCTACGAGCAGTACTTC. Translating gives CASSYRVGQGAYEQYF.

In this sample, this clonotype turned up a few times. The rearrangement joins TRBV7-3 to TRBJ2-5; TRBD1 might be the D (5 bases). The germline gives CDR1 SGHTA, CDR2 FQGTGA. With 1 base removed from V and 5 bases from J, the gap between germline ends came to 11 bases. CDR3 size: 14 residues. The CDR3 region is CASSLSPGWETQYF. CDR3 sequence (DNA): TGTGCCAGCAGCTTAAGTCCAGGGTGGGAGACCCAGTACTTC.

This clonotype was seen a few times. The gene calls are TRBV20-1 and TRBJ2-3; 8 bases align to TRBD2. The CDR3 has 15 residues. V trimming: 5 bases; J trimming: 0 bases; junction bases outside the gene matches: 7. Germline values: CDR1 DFQATT, CDR2 SNEGSKA (reference sequence). The CDR3 nucleotides read TGCAGTGCTGGATTAGCGGGGAGGAGCACAGATACGCAGTATTTT. This encodes CSAGLAGRSTDTQYF.

This clonotype has only a few counts. The chain carries TRBV7-2 and TRBJ2-5; TRBD2 is a possible D gene (6 bases). The CDR3 loop spans 15 amino acids. With 5 bases removed from V and 2 bases from J, the gap between germline ends came to 15 bases. The germline gives CDR1 SGHTA, CDR2 FQGNSA. The CDR3 nucleotides read TGTGCCAGCAGCATACTAGCAGGCCTACAAGAGACCCAGTACTTC. Its protein product is CASSILAGLQETQYF.

The sample holds many counts of this clonotype. V usage is TRBV5-1 and J usage is TRBJ1-5; no clear D gene. This CDR3 spans 13 amino acids. Trimming removed 0 bases at V and 5 bases at J, with 6 bases between. The V gene's germline CDR1 is SGHRS and CDR2 YFSETQ. In DNA form, the CDR3 reads TGCGCCAGCAGCTTGGACACAGATCAGCCCCAGCATTTT. This codes for CASSLDTDQPQHF.

At least ten counts were recorded for this clonotype. The rearrangement joins TRBV20-1 to TRBJ2-3; D may be TRBD2 (6 bases). Germline CDR1 and CDR2: DFQATT and SNEGSKA (reference sequence). This CDR3 contains 15 residues. The V end was cut by 5 bases, the J end by 4 bases, with 19 bases between. CDR3 bases: TGCAGTGCTCCGACTAGTATCTCTCCGGCAGATACGCAGTATTTT. This translates into CSAPTSISPADTQYF.

The V and J genes are TRBV11-3 and TRBJ2-1; a possible D gene is TRBD2 (6 bases). This CDR3 comprises 15 residues. V lost 5 bases to trimming and J lost 2 bases, with 13 bases between them. CDR1 is SGHNT, CDR2 YENEEA, per germline. Here the CDR3 reads CASSIGGSTYNEQFF. For the CDR3, the DNA is TGTGCCAGCAGCATCGGAGGGAGTACCTACAATGAGCAGTTCTTC.

This clonotype was detected ten times or more. The J gene is TRBJ2-7, the V gene TRBV7-2; 8 bases agree with TRBD1. The CDR3 is 17 amino acids. Germline V gene sequence: CDR1 SGHTA, CDR2 FQGNSA. The trim removed 3 bases at V and 4 bases at J, leaving 14 bases unmatched. The CDR3 nucleotides are TGTGCCAGCAGCTTGATGGCTCAGGGGGCGCAGAGGTACGAGCAGTACTTC. Its translation is CASSLMAQGAQRYEQYF.

This clonotype was detected many times. The rearrangement uses TRBV5-1 and TRBJ1-2; the D is unclear. The germline V and J ends were trimmed by 1 base and 3 bases, with 7 bases remaining between them. Germline V CDR1 and CDR2: SGHRS, YFSETQ. The CDR3 contains 13 residues. This CDR3 reads CASSLNLDYGYTF. The CDR3 DNA follows: TGCGCCAGCAGCTTGAACCTGGACTATGGCTACACCTTC.

This clonotype showed up just once. The CDR3 DNA reads TGTGCCAGCAGCCAAGTGAGGACAGGGAGTTACGTCTACGAGCAGTACTTC. Residues: CASSQVRTGSYVYEQYF. The chain is built from TRBV14 and TRBJ2-7; 8 nucleotides match TRBD1. The CDR3 extends over 17 amino acids. CDR1 and CDR2 from the germline V gene are SGHDN and FVKESK. V shed 1 base, J shed 3 bases, and the junction held 11 bases outside the gene matches.

The J gene is TRBJ1-4, the V gene TRBV5-1; D not certain. Germline-derived CDR1 and CDR2 are SGHRS and YFSETQ. There are 15 residues in the CDR3. V dropped 0 bases and J dropped 0 bases, with 6 bases sitting between them. Here the CDR3 DNA reads TGCGCCAGCAGCTTGGAGTTTGCAACTAATGAAAAACTGTTTTTT. As protein: CASSLEFATNEKLFF.

This clonotype was seen ten or more times. The V call is TRBV5-1, the J call TRBJ2-1; TRBD1 agrees at 7 bases. Germline CDR1 SGHRS, CDR2 YFSETQ. The V segment lost 3 bases and the J segment 7 bases; nucleotides outside the gene matches: 10. The CDR3 is made up of 15 amino acids. CDR3 sequence reads: CASSYGSGGLNEQFF. Here the CDR3 DNA reads TGCGCCAGCAGCTACGGGTCAGGGGGTCTGAATGAGCAGTTCTTC.